This passage covers 15 T cell receptor beta chains from one sample sequenced in a study of cytomegalovirus exposure and HLA in healthy donors. Sequenced by immunoSEQ multiplex PCR; TCRdb stores in-frame clones only, minus some. The profile shows approximately 72,000 clones, less than 95% of them singletons. Sample: PBMCs. Source of these receptors: a woman under 30 in good health and CMV-seronegative.

The V call is TRBV5-1, the J call TRBJ1-4; no clear D. V was trimmed by 0 bases and J by 8 bases, leaving 8 bases between them. The CDR3 contains 13 residues. Germline values: CDR1 SGHRS, CDR2 YFSETQ. The CDR3 DNA reads as TGCGCCAGCAGCTTGGACGGGGAAGAAAAACTGTTTTTT. It is translated as CASSLDGEEKLFF.

In DNA, the CDR3 is TGTGCCAGCGACGACCATGGGGGAGGAAATCAGCCCCAGCATTTT. It specifies CASDDHGGGNQPQHF. This chain connects TRBV28 to TRBJ1-5, with a tentative D call TRBD1 (5 bases). Trimming stripped 8 bases from V and 4 bases from J, with 18 bases between. The CDR3 totals 15 residues. CDR1 is MDHEN and CDR2 is SYDVKM in the germline V gene. Drawing the rest from reference TRBV28 and TRBJ1-5, the complete variable domain is DVKVTQSSRYLVKRTGEKVFLECVQDMDHENMFWYRQDPGLGLRLIYFSYDVKMKEKGDIPEGYSVSREKKERFSLILESASTNQTSMYLCASDDHGGGNQPQHFGDGTRLSIL.

This clone came up once. The chain links TRBV9 to TRBJ2-7, with 9 bases identical to TRBD1. The V segment lost 4 bases and the J segment 3 bases; nucleotides outside the gene matches: 11. CDR1 is SGDLS and CDR2 is YYNGEE in the germline V gene. The CDR3 spans 16 residues. The CDR3 spells CASSHRGTGTYYEQYF. The CDR3 coding sequence is TGTGCCAGCAGCCACCGAGGGACAGGGACATACTACGAGCAGTACTTC.

This chain uses TRBV6-1 with TRBJ2-2; a possible D gene is TRBD2 (6 bases). CDR3 length: 15 amino acids. V dropped 0 bases and J dropped 4 bases, with 9 bases sitting between them. Germline loops: CDR1 MNHNS, CDR2 SASEGT. DNA for the CDR3: TGTGCCAGCAGTGAAGCGTTGGGGGGCACCGGGGAGCTGTTTTTT. Its protein is CASSEALGGTGELFF.

The J gene is TRBJ1-1, the V gene TRBV4-1; no clear D gene. Germline V CDR1 and CDR2: MGHRA, YSYEKL. Trimming took 3 bases from V and 5 from J, leaving 16 bases between them. The CDR3 covers 15 residues. The CDR3 region has the DNA TGCGCCAGCAGCCAGATTGAGGGTGGAACTACTGAAGCTTTCTTT. The encoded protein is CASSQIEGGTTEAFF.

The chain has TRBV29-1 and TRBJ1-1, with a weak D call TRBD1 (5 bases). The CDR3 length is 14 residues. Germline V lookup: CDR1 SQVTM, CDR2 ANQGSEA. V lost 2 bases and J 0 bases, leaving 10 bases between the germline ends. This chain's CDR3 is CSVEQGFVNTEAFF. CDR3 DNA sequence: TGCAGCGTTGAACAGGGTTTTGTGAACACTGAAGCTTTCTTT.

The chain couples TRBV5-1 to TRBJ1-1; D is possibly TRBD1 (5 bases). Deletions cut 6 bases from V and 0 bases from J, with 15 bases between. The germline CDR1 and CDR2 sequences are SGHRS and YFSETQ. The CDR3 extends over 15 amino acids. The CDR3 is CASTRMDTVNTEAFF. The CDR3 bases are TGCGCCAGCACCCGAATGGACACCGTGAACACTGAAGCTTTCTTT.

V is TRBV29-1 and J is TRBJ1-2; possibly TRBD1 for D (5 bases). This CDR3 is built from 12 residues. The V gene lost 4 bases and the J gene lost 8 bases, with 14 bases spanning the gap. Germline assignment: CDR1 SQVTM and CDR2 ANQGSEA. The CDR3 loop reads CSVVAGAGGYTF. DNA for the CDR3: TGCAGCGTTGTAGCCGGGGCGGGGGGCTACACCTTC.

This clone was counted a single time. V gene TRBV5-4 combines with J gene TRBJ2-7, with 9 bases identical to TRBD2. Per germline, CDR1 SGHNT and CDR2 YYREEE (reference sequence). The CDR3 spans 15 residues. The V and J ends lost 0 bases and 2 bases, in that order; junction bases with no gene match: 3. DNA for the CDR3: TGTGCCAGCAGCTTGGGGACTAGCGATACCTACGAGCAGTACTTC. This translates into CASSLGTSDTYEQYF.

The CDR3 DNA sequence: TGTGCCAGCAGCTCGGGACTCCAAGGCAATTCACCCCTCCACTTT. Translated, it gives CASSSGLQGNSPLHF. J is TRBJ1-6 and V is TRBV7-9, with D possibly being TRBD1 (5 bases). The CDR3 length is 15 residues. Germline V gene lookup returns CDR1 SEHNR and CDR2 FQNEAQ (reference sequence). Trimming took 4 bases from V and 7 from J, leaving 14 bases between them.

The chain uses TRBV10-3 and TRBJ2-7; the match to TRBD2 covers 7 bases. Per germline, CDR1 ENHRY and CDR2 SYGVKD. There are 13 residues in the CDR3. V lost 8 bases, J lost 1 base, and 5 bases stayed unmatched. Written as DNA, the CDR3 is TGTGCCATCGATAGCGGGTGGTCCTACGAGCAGTACTTC. It encodes CAIDSGWSYEQYF.

The V gene is TRBV7-9, the J gene TRBJ2-5, with 9 bases aligning to TRBD1. The junction had 8 bases not matched to a gene; V was cut back by 4 bases and J by 5 bases. Germline CDR1 reads SEHNR; CDR2 reads FQNEAQ (reference sequence). The CDR3 is 15 residues long. The CDR3 sequence: CASSSRTGVGETQYF. CDR3 nucleotide sequence: TGTGCCAGCAGCTCGAGGACAGGGGTCGGGGAGACCCAGTACTTC.

The rearrangement links TRBV18 to TRBJ2-1; D ambiguous. Germline V gene lookup returns CDR1 KGHSH and CDR2 LQKENI. This CDR3 is built from 16 residues. The germline V and J ends were trimmed by 3 bases and 3 bases, with 15 bases remaining between them. DNA of the CDR3: TGTGCCAGCTCACCGGCGCAGAAGAGCGTCTACAATGAGCAGTTCTTC. As protein: CASSPAQKSVYNEQFF.

The J gene is TRBJ2-3, the V gene TRBV6-6; 8 positions agree with TRBD1. Germline V gene lookup returns CDR1 MNHNY and CDR2 SVGAGI (reference sequence). The CDR3 has 16 residues. Trimming removed 6 bases from V and 0 bases from J; junction bases left unmatched: 8. CDR3 in amino acids: CASSTRRDRSTDTQYF. The CDR3 DNA sequence: TGTGCCAGCAGCACACGACGGGACAGGAGCACAGATACGCAGTATTTT.

This chain joins TRBV30 and TRBJ1-2; D might be TRBD1 (5 bases). The CDR3 is 14 residues long. Germline V CDR1 and CDR2: GTSNPN, SVGIG (reference sequence). The V end lost 1 base, the J end lost 0 bases, and 9 bases lay between the germline ends. Here the CDR3 DNA reads TGTGCCTGGAGTGGCGCGACAGCTAACTATGGCTACACCTTC. The encoded protein is CAWSGATANYGYTF.